This T cell receptor (beta chain) came from a study of blood T cell repertoires in COVID-19. Overall study context: From the United States, Italy and Spain came samples of acute and convalescent COVID-19. Sample material is recorded as cDNA or gDNA derived from T cells, B-cell-depleted T cells, or PBMCs.

Under the authors' procedure: Using reference gene primer amplification, nucleated cell counts were estimated. Clones were read by immunoSEQ multiplex PCR, and TCRdb kept only the in-frame ones, dropping some. The V and J calls and clone size were taken over from that table, and D and trimming were inferred from the DNA. The data contain 40,000 to 45,000 clones, 87% of them singletons. The CDR3 is made up of 15 amino acids. Trimming took off 0 bases at V and 4 bases at J, with 12 bases between the two ends. Germline assignment: CDR1 MNHEY and CDR2 SMNVEV (reference sequence). This clonotype originated in a man between 60 and 75 years old with acute or convalescent COVID-19. The chain is built from TRBV27 and TRBJ2-5, with D maybe TRBD2 (6 bases). The sequencing input was peripheral blood. CDR3 nucleotide sequence: TGTGCCAGCAGTTTATCGACGGGGGTAGGAGAGACCCAGTACTTC. It yields the protein CASSLSTGVGETQYF.